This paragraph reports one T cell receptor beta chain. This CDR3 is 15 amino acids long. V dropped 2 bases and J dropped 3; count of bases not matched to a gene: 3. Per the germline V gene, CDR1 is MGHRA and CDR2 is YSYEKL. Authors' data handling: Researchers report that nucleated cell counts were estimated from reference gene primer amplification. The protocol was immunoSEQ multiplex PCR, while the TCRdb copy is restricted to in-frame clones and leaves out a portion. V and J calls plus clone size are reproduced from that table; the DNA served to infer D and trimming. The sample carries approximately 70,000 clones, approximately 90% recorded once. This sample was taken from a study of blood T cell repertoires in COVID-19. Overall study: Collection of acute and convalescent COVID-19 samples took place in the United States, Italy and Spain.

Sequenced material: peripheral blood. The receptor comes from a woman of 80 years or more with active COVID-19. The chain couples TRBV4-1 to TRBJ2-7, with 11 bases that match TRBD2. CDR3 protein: CASSQLLAGDYEQYF. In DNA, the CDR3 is TGCGCCAGCAGCCAATTACTAGCGGGGGACTACGAGCAGTACTTC.